This TCR beta chain stems from a study of STAT3 mutations in large granular lymphocyte leukemia (dated by TCRdb to between 2017 and 2020). Regarding the research as a whole: Roughly half of the T-LGLL patients who were sequenced longitudinally carried canonical activating STAT3 mutations. Over half of the T-LGLL patients were given one or more immunosuppressive therapy regimens, and 40% of those treated had a hematologic response. Serial deep sequencing of TCRbeta CDR3 and STAT3 was performed in patients with T-cell large granular lymphocyte leukemia to reconstruct clonal hierarchy and dynamics. From an initial cohort of 200 to 250 LGL patients, approximately 17 representative T-LGLL cases were chosen for longitudinal sequencing of TCRbeta and STAT3. As controls within the study, a couple of patients with natural killer LGL leukemia were also sequenced longitudinally. For each patient, sequencing was performed at an average of approximately 4 time points, with a range of 2 to 8 samplings. What the authors observed across the whole study: At least one immunodominant TCRbeta clonotype was present in every T-LGLL patient, and multiple immunodominant subclonotypes appeared in about half of the T-LGLL patients. In about 30% of the 18 patients, TCR clonotype switching occurred after therapy, and every newly emerging clone was STAT3 wild type. Since codominant clonotypes persisted in some patients, a small but highly pathogenic clone may have gone undetected. Linking therapy response to changes in TCR clonal burden was complicated by variable intervals between samplings and by differing treatment regimens. Because no samples were available when a clone first appeared, clonal expansion had to be inferred from samplings taken at other points. Dominant TCR clone burden was found to exceed STAT3 mutant burden in several patients, suggesting that STAT3 mutation arose secondarily within a pre-expanded clone.

About this clone: Its specific antigen is unknown. The sample holds no much larger clone one base away, and base qualities are not on file.

The same DNA, extracted from blood mononuclear cells, served for both TCR sequencing and STAT3 sequencing. Taken from the germline V gene, the CDR1 and CDR2 loops are WSHSY and SAAADI. V was cut back by 2 bases and J by 7 bases, leaving a gap of 5 bases between them. From the cysteine through the phenylalanine, the CDR3 covers 11 amino acids. Left in the record is the CDR3 DNA by itself, 33 bases read in frame from the first base. An Illumina MiSeq was used to sequence the TCRbeta libraries, yielding an average of approximately 40,000 productive templates per sample. TCRbeta CDR3 libraries were generated with the immunoSEQ assay using multiplex PCR amplification. The study's processing was this. Repertoire diversity was computed as previously defined, with values near 0 indicating extremely monoclonal samples. TCRdb limited this immuneACCESS table to in-frame rearrangements with V and J called. A share of clones is missing; checked studies link under half to unresolved V genes, and the rest is unexplained. The DNA was the basis for D and trimming; V, J and clone size are from that table. For this sample the table gives about 9,300 clones, of which roughly 88% were detected only once. 84% of the sample is in the top ten clones.

The sequence came from an elderly man with T-cell large granular lymphocyte leukemia. Some clones in this sample may be carry-over from other donors' samples. The age is the age at diagnosis. The chain joins TRBV10-2 to TRBJ1-1, with the D segment identity uncertain. The sample taken for sequencing was peripheral blood mononuclear cells. The CDR3 region reads CASSERSEAFF. The nucleotide sequence reads TGCGCCAGCAGTGAGCGGAGTGAAGCTTTCTTT.